This TCR beta chain stems from a study of Tregs in tolerant kidney transplant recipients. Study observations and caveats: Activated donor B cell expansion appeared to reveal the most relevant donor-specific TCRbeta repertoire.

Sequencing was performed with immunoSEQ multiplex PCR; in TCRdb, only in-frame clones are kept and a portion is missing. The specimen's table records roughly 50,000 clones. CDR1 and CDR2 (germline): KGHSH, LQKENI. J lost 0 bases, V lost 4 bases, and 11 bases had no gene match. CDR3 length equals 18 residues. Concerning this clone itself: Antigen unknown. The read stops 3 residues short of the end of the CDR3; the missing end is completed from the germline J gene.

The sequence derives from a human donor who received a combined kidney and bone marrow transplant. The rearrangement links TRBV18 to TRBJ2-7, with 11 bases aligning to TRBD1. The sequencing used CD4+ T cells from blood, collected before the transplant. The CDR3: CASSLSGTGGSISYEQYF. Partial CDR3 DNA: TGTGCCAGCTCACTCTCCGGGACAGGGGGTTCTATCTCCTACGAG.